Listed below are T cell receptor beta chains from one sample, sequenced in a study of PD-1 blockade in classical Hodgkin lymphoma. Sequencing used immunoSEQ multiplex PCR; TCRdb keeps in-frame clones, though not all of them. The repertoire includes some 95,000 clones, 75% to 90% of them detected once, and over 8.5% sits in the top ten. The sample here was peripheral blood mononuclear cells (PBMCs), taken before the second cycle of nivolumab. All receptors derive from a human donor with classical Hodgkin lymphoma. Both conserved end residues are part of each CDR3. A D gene is named only where the DNA matches it firmly. Clone size appears in some rows only: once, few, many, or a class for an expanded clone.

d_gene,abundance,v_gene,j_gene,CDR3nt,CDR3aa
-,-,TRBV4-1,TRBJ2-7,TGCGCCAGCAGCCAAGTACACCCGGGACTGACCGAGCAGTACTTC,CASSQVHPGLTEQYF
-,-,TRBV27,TRBJ2-5,TGTGCCAGCAGTTTATTAGGTTCCCAAGAGACCCAGTACTTC,CASSLLGSQETQYF
-,-,TRBV7-2,TRBJ1-6,TGTGCCAGCAGCTCAGAACCGGGCCATAATTCACCCCTCCACTTT,CASSSEPGHNSPLHF
-,once,TRBV14,TRBJ2-2,TGTGCCAGCAGCCAATGGGCAGGGCTGACCGGGGAGCTGTTTTTT,CASSQWAGLTGELFF
-,once,TRBV10-3,TRBJ2-7,TGTGCCATAAGGACAAGCTACGAGCAGTACTTC,CAIRTSYEQYF
-,-,TRBV2,TRBJ1-1,TGTGCCAGCATAATGTGGGGTTGGACTGAAGCTTTCTTT,CASIMWGWTEAFF